Each of the 15 T cell receptor beta chains below was sequenced from the same sample in a study of monozygotic twins with inflammatory bowel disease. TCRdb reprocessed the 5' RACE reads and reports one entry per CDR3 protein, with no DNA. The sample table includes 150,000 to 200,000 distinct CDR3 sequences. Material: blood. All receptors derive from a human donor with ulcerative colitis or Crohn's disease, or a healthy co-twin of an affected twin (not recorded which).

This chain links TRBV28 with TRBJ2-4. Germline values: CDR1 MDHEN, CDR2 SYDVKM. The CDR3 length is 12 residues. The CDR3 loop is CAAGLAKTIQYF.

V gene TRBV20-1 combines with J gene TRBJ1-5. Germline V CDR1 and CDR2: DFQATT, SNEGSKA (reference sequence). This CDR3 has 16 amino acids. CDR3 protein: CSAQLRKVMSNQPQHF.

CDR3 sequence reads: CASSLGRSANYGYTF. This sequence joins TRBV5-5 and TRBJ1-2. The CDR3 consists of 15 residues. The germline V gene has CDR1 SGHKS and CDR2 YYEKEE (reference sequence).

This chain uses TRBV10-3 with TRBJ2-3; TCRdb outputs TRBD2, but without DNA this stays unchecked. Per germline, CDR1 ENHRY and CDR2 SYGVKD. This CDR3 comprises 13 residues. CDR3 protein: CAMGLAGSDTRYF.

The J gene is TRBJ2-3, the V gene TRBV6-5. The CDR3 loop spans 14 amino acids. The germline V gene encodes CDR1 MNHEY and CDR2 SVGAGI. The CDR3 is CASSYSRATDTQYF.

The rearrangement uses TRBV20-1 and TRBJ2-1; TCRdb reports TRBD2, a call that lacks DNA to check it against. The CDR3 runs 15 residues. CDR1 DFQATT and CDR2 SNEGSKA come from the germline V gene (reference sequence). CDR3 loop: CSAREEAGVRNEQFF.

V and J are TRBV20-1 and TRBJ2-5. The length of the CDR3 is 13 residues. Germline V gene data show CDR1 as DFQATT and CDR2 as SNEGSKA (reference sequence). The CDR3 loop is CSARDTYRETQYF.

The chain has TRBV12-3 or TRBV12-4 and TRBJ1-4. The CDR3 runs 15 residues. The CDR3 here is CASSLGGSSNEKLFF.

V is TRBV29-1 and J is TRBJ2-3. The CDR3 runs to 14 residues. From germline, CDR1 is SQVTM and CDR2 ANQGSEA. The CDR3 protein is CSVNPRQLSDTQYF.

This chain uses TRBV24-1 with TRBJ2-5; as DNA is missing, the TRBD1 call by TCRdb cannot be tested. CDR1 is KGHDR, CDR2 SFDVKD, per germline. This CDR3 is 20 amino acids long. The CDR3 loop is CATSRPRQGLRARHQETQYF.

The chain has TRBV6-2 or TRBV6-3 and TRBJ2-3; checking the TCRdb D call of TRBD2 is not possible without DNA. Germline lookup yields CDR1 MNHEY and CDR2 SVGEGT. The CDR3 loop spans 14 amino acids. CDR3 amino acids: CASGGTSGTDTQYF.

V usage is TRBV20-1 and J usage is TRBJ2-5; TCRdb picks TRBD1, but there is no DNA to check that call. The CDR3 is 13 residues long. Germline V gene sequence: CDR1 DFQATT, CDR2 SNEGSKA (reference sequence). The CDR3 region is CSATSRQGETQYF.

The rearrangement links TRBV12-3 or TRBV12-4 to TRBJ1-1; TCRdb returns TRBD1, unconfirmable since there is no DNA. There are 14 residues in the CDR3. CDR3 protein: CASKWGAGGTEAFF.

The V and J genes are TRBV20-1 and TRBJ1-1; TCRdb indicates TRBD1, and absent DNA this call remains unverified. Germline lookup yields CDR1 DFQATT and CDR2 SNEGSKA (reference sequence). The CDR3 runs 13 residues. The CDR3 protein is CSASIQGTSEAFF.

The V gene is TRBV20-1, the J gene TRBJ2-3; TCRdb reports TRBD1, a call that lacks DNA to check it against. This CDR3 comprises 14 residues. CDR1 and CDR2 from the germline V gene are DFQATT and SNEGSKA (reference sequence). The CDR3 is CSARKAGGPDTQYF.